This T cell receptor (beta chain) originates from a study of T cell responses to AZD1222 COVID-19 vaccine. Study-wide findings and caveats: Baseline seropositivity characterized only a handful of AZD1222 recipients.

Produced via immunoSEQ multiplex PCR; TCRdb's table is partial and in-frame only. The profile covers about 85,000 clones, with about 90% appearing a single time and approximately 15% taken by the ten largest. V lost 6 bases and J lost 8, with 13 bases in between. The CDR3 runs 12 residues. From germline, CDR1 is SEHNR and CDR2 FQNEAQ (reference sequence). This clone was seen a handful of times. Its antigen remains unidentified. The rearrangement joins TRBV7-9 to TRBJ1-2, with D maybe TRBD1 (5 bases). This TCR derives from an adult in good health. The sequencing used peripheral blood, collected on day 0 of AZD1222 vaccination. CDR3: CASSSGRGGYTF. CDR3 in DNA: TGTGCCAGCAGTTCGGGGCGGGGAGGCTACACCTTC.